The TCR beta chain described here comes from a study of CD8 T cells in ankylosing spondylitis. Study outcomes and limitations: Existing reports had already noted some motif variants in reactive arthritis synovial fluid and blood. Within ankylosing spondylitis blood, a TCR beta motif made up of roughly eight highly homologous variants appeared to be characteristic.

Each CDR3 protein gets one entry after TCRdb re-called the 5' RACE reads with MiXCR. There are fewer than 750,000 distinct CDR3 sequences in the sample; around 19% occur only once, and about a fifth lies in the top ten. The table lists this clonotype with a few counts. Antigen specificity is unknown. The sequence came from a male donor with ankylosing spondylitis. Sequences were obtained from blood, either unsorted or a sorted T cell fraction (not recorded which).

The CDR3 DNA reads as TGCAGTGCTAGAGATTCTGCCAGCGGGGGGTACAATGAGCAGTTCTTC. Translation gives CSARDSASGGYNEQFF. The J gene is TRBJ2-1, the V gene TRBV20-1; 9 bases are a match to TRBD2. J gave up 4 bases and V 0 bases, and 7 bases lay outside the gene matches. The CDR3 length is 16 residues. The germline CDR1 and CDR2 sequences are DFQATT and SNEGSKA (reference sequence).